One sample yielded the 23 T cell receptor beta chains listed below, sequenced in a study of B cell selection in AIRE deficiency. Regulatory T cells were sorted as CD4+CD25hiCD127low/negative. Only in-frame clones appear in the TCRdb table, and some are missing; sequencing was by immunoSEQ multiplex PCR. Seen here are approximately 22,000 clones, 85% to 95% observed once, and the top ten hold more than 1.2%. Sequencing used CD4+CD25+ Tregs sorted from PBMCs. The receptors shown here come from a human donor in good health.

V usage is TRBV6-6 and J usage is TRBJ1-1; 8 nucleotides align to TRBD1. V lost 4 bases and J lost 10; bases outside the gene matches: 8. Per the germline V gene, CDR1 is MNHNY and CDR2 is SVGAGI (reference sequence). The CDR3 totals 13 residues. The CDR3 here is CASSSQGAFGAFF. The CDR3, as DNA: TGTGCCAGCAGTTCGCAGGGGGCGTTTGGAGCTTTCTTT.

The chain links TRBV30 to TRBJ1-2; no clear D gene. Germline V gene sequence: CDR1 GTSNPN, CDR2 SVGIG (reference sequence). The CDR3 spans 13 residues. Trimming took off 0 bases at V and 4 bases at J, with 9 bases between the two ends. The chain's CDR3 is CAWSVHGLYGYTF. The CDR3 DNA reads as TGTGCCTGGAGTGTCCACGGACTCTATGGCTACACCTTC.

This clone occurred once. The V call is TRBV6-1, the J call TRBJ2-5, with D hard to call. The CDR3 totals 11 residues. CDR1 and CDR2 (germline): MNHNS, SASEGT. V gave up 6 bases and J gave up 5 bases, with 7 bases separating them. In DNA, the CDR3 is TGTGCCAGCAGGGTGGGGGAGACCCAGTACTTC. This encodes CASRVGETQYF.

V usage is TRBV4-1 and J usage is TRBJ2-3; the D gene is possibly TRBD2 (5 bases). Trimming removed 6 bases from V and 3 bases from J, with 10 bases in between. Germline V gene lookup returns CDR1 MGHRA and CDR2 YSYEKL. This CDR3 has 13 amino acids. The CDR3 DNA sequence: TGCGCCAGCAGTCGAACTAGAACAGATACGCAGTATTTT. Translating it yields CASSRTRTDTQYF.

This rearrangement joins TRBV28 to TRBJ2-7; unclear D gene. This CDR3 is 13 amino acids long. Trimming stripped 4 bases from V and 0 bases from J, with 7 bases between. Germline values: CDR1 MDHEN, CDR2 SYDVKM. The CDR3: CASSSPVSYEQYF. Here the CDR3 DNA reads TGTGCCAGCAGTTCCCCAGTCTCCTACGAGCAGTACTTC.

This rearrangement joins TRBV6-1 to TRBJ2-7; D not resolved. Germline CDR1 and CDR2: MNHNS and SASEGT. The CDR3 runs 11 residues. Trimming took off 5 bases at V and 0 bases at J, with 2 bases between the two ends. The CDR3 sequence: CASSTSYEQYF. The CDR3 bases are TGTGCCAGCAGTACCTCCTACGAGCAGTACTTC.

The chain recombines TRBV7-9 with TRBJ2-2; 12 nucleotides agree with TRBD2. V trimming: 5 bases; J trimming: 0 bases; junction bases outside the gene matches: 7. This CDR3 contains 18 residues. Germline-derived CDR1 and CDR2 are SEHNR and FQNEAQ (reference sequence). CDR3: CASSQMRLAGANTGELFF. The CDR3 region has the DNA TGTGCCAGCAGCCAAATGAGACTAGCGGGAGCGAACACCGGGGAGCTGTTTTTT. Complete variable domain (other parts from reference TRBV7-9 and TRBJ2-2): DTGVSQNPRHKITKRGQNVTFRCDPISEHNRLYWYRQTLGQGPEFLTYFQNEAQLEKSRLLSDRFSAERPKGSFSTLEIQRTEQGDSAMYLCASSQMRLAGANTGELFFGEGSRLTVL.

This rearrangement joins TRBV19 to TRBJ1-5; maybe TRBD1 (6 bases). The CDR3 extends over 17 amino acids. Trimming cost V 6 bases and J 0 bases, with 18 bases left between them. CDR1 is LNHDA, CDR2 SQIVND, per germline (reference sequence). The CDR3, as DNA: TGTGCCAGTAGGGCACCCCGGGACATTTATAGCAATCAGCCCCAGCATTTT. The encoded protein is CASRAPRDIYSNQPQHF.

CDR3 sequence: CASSPGDRTNTGELFF. CDR3 nucleotide sequence: TGTGCCAGCTCACCCGGTGACAGGACGAACACCGGGGAGCTGTTTTTT. V usage is TRBV18 and J usage is TRBJ2-2; TRBD1 is a possible D gene (6 bases). CDR3 size: 16 residues. Between the trimmed V and J ends, which lost 3 bases and 0 bases, there was a span of 11 bases. Germline-derived CDR1 and CDR2 are KGHSH and LQKENI.

V usage is TRBV18 and J usage is TRBJ2-5, with 8 positions matching TRBD1. V shed 0 bases, J shed 3 bases, and the junction held 9 bases outside the gene matches. The CDR3 extends over 17 amino acids. CDR1 and CDR2 from the germline V gene are KGHSH and LQKENI. CDR3 sequence reads: CASSPPVFQGAKETQYF. As DNA, the CDR3 is TGTGCCAGCTCACCACCGGTCTTTCAGGGGGCCAAAGAGACCCAGTACTTC.

The rearrangement joins TRBV18 to TRBJ1-5; 10 nucleotides match TRBD1. From germline, CDR1 is KGHSH and CDR2 LQKENI. This CDR3 contains 16 residues. J lost 2 bases, V lost 1 base, and 2 bases had no gene match. The CDR3 region has the DNA TGTGCCAGCTCACCACTAGGGACAGGGGGCAATCAGCCCCAGCATTTT. It codes for CASSPLGTGGNQPQHF. The full variable domain, completed using reference TRBV18 and TRBJ1-5, is NAGVMQNPRHLVRRRGQEARLRCSPMKGHSHVYWYRQLPEEGLKFMVYLQKENIIDESGMPKERFSAEFPKEGPSILRIQQVVRGDSAAYFCASSPLGTGGNQPQHFGDGTRLSIL.

The chain is built from TRBV7-8 and TRBJ2-5, with a tentative D call TRBD2 (6 bases). Trimming pared 1 base from V and 5 bases from J, leaving 20 bases between. Germline CDR1 reads SGHVS; CDR2 reads FQNEAQ. This CDR3 contains 17 residues. The CDR3 reads CASSLVPSKRAVETQYF. CDR3 DNA: TGTGCCAGCAGCTTAGTCCCTAGCAAGCGGGCGGTGGAGACCCAGTACTTC.

The chain employs TRBV7-6 and TRBJ2-1; 11 nucleotides line up with TRBD2. In germline, CDR1 is SGHVS, CDR2 FNYEAQ. CDR3 length equals 15 residues. Trimming at V came to 5 bases and at J to 8 bases, leaving 8 bases not matched to a gene. CDR3 residues: CASSLIAGGSDEQFF. CDR3 in DNA: TGTGCCAGCAGCCTAATAGCGGGGGGGTCGGATGAGCAGTTCTTC.

V is TRBV6-5 and J is TRBJ1-2, with D perhaps TRBD1 (5 bases). This CDR3 contains 12 residues. The germline CDR1 and CDR2 sequences are MNHEY and SVGAGI. Trimming shortened V by 8 bases and J by 4 bases, and 11 bases separated the two germline ends. CDR3 DNA sequence: TGTGCCAGCGGGGCGCGGGGCTATGGCTACACCTTC. Translated, it gives CASGARGYGYTF.

The chain uses TRBV7-9 and TRBJ2-7; no reliable D call. There are 16 residues in the CDR3. CDR1 and CDR2 (germline): SEHNR, FQNEAQ (reference sequence). V lost 1 base and J lost 2, with 15 bases in between. The chain's CDR3 is CASSLGFGSTPYEQYF. The CDR3 nucleotides read TGTGCCAGCAGCTTAGGATTCGGCAGTACGCCCTACGAGCAGTACTTC.

This clone was found once. V gene TRBV6-5 combines with J gene TRBJ2-7; D is undetermined. CDR1 is MNHEY and CDR2 is SVGAGI in the germline V gene. Trimming shortened V by 9 bases and J by 1 base, and 13 bases separated the two germline ends. CDR3 length: 13 amino acids. The CDR3 DNA reads as TGTGCCAGTCGCCGCATAGGTTCCTACGAGCAGTACTTC. Its translation: CASRRIGSYEQYF.

This chain links TRBV5-1 with TRBJ1-5; D is undetermined. The CDR3 has 14 residues. Trimming removed 0 bases from V and 4 bases from J, with 8 bases in between. Germline-derived CDR1 and CDR2 are SGHRS and YFSETQ. The CDR3 sequence: CASSLDGQNQPQHF. The CDR3 nucleotides read TGCGCCAGCAGCTTGGATGGCCAAAATCAGCCCCAGCATTTT.

The chain uses TRBV7-2 and TRBJ1-1; possible D gene TRBD1, 5 bases. Germline CDR1 is SGHTA and CDR2 is FQGNSA. There are 15 residues in the CDR3. Trimming stripped 4 bases from V and 4 bases from J, with 16 bases between. CDR3 DNA sequence: TGTGCCAGCAGCTCGGGACGGATAACCACCACTGAAGCTTTCTTT. Its translation: CASSSGRITTTEAFF.

For this clone: An end of the junction does not agree with germline; a read error may underlie this. Different DNA sequences within this sample yield the same CDR3. This chain's CDR3 is CASSPDSYNEQFF. The CDR3 DNA is TGTGCCAGCAGCCCGGACAGTTACAATGAACAGTTCTTC. The chain combines TRBV4-2 with TRBJ2-1; TRBD1 is a possible D gene (6 bases). Germline V gene data show CDR1 as LGHNA and CDR2 as YNFKEQ. The CDR3 is 13 amino acids.

V and J are TRBV7-9 and TRBJ1-2; 9 bases are shared with TRBD1. The V and J ends lost 8 bases and 9 bases, in that order; junction bases with no gene match: 7. The V gene's germline CDR1 is SEHNR and CDR2 FQNEAQ (reference sequence). This CDR3 spans 12 amino acids. The CDR3 region is CASGQGINRYTF. The CDR3 DNA reads as TGTGCCAGCGGACAGGGGATCAATCGCTACACCTTC.

V is TRBV6-1 and J is TRBJ2-7; D remains unclear. CDR3 length equals 12 residues. The V end was cut by 2 bases, the J end by 2 bases, with 4 bases between. CDR1 and CDR2 (germline): MNHNS, SASEGT. Here the CDR3 DNA reads TGTGCCAGCAGTGAACTAGCCTACGAGCAGTACTTC. It specifies CASSELAYEQYF.

V and J are TRBV11-1 and TRBJ2-2; 7 nucleotides line up with TRBD1. The CDR3 extends over 16 amino acids. Unmatched junction bases numbered 9, after V lost 5 bases and J lost 3 bases. The germline gives CDR1 SGHAT, CDR2 FQDESV (reference sequence). CDR3 region: CASSGSGTVYTGELFF. The CDR3 nucleotides read TGTGCCAGCAGCGGATCCGGGACAGTCTACACCGGGGAGCTGTTTTTT.

This chain connects TRBV10-3 to TRBJ2-3; no reliable D call. Trimming took off 6 bases at V and 3 bases at J, with 7 bases between the two ends. CDR3 length equals 12 residues. Germline values: CDR1 ENHRY, CDR2 SYGVKD. This CDR3 reads CAISRPTDTQYF. The CDR3 DNA reads TGTGCCATCAGCCGACCGACAGATACGCAGTATTTT.